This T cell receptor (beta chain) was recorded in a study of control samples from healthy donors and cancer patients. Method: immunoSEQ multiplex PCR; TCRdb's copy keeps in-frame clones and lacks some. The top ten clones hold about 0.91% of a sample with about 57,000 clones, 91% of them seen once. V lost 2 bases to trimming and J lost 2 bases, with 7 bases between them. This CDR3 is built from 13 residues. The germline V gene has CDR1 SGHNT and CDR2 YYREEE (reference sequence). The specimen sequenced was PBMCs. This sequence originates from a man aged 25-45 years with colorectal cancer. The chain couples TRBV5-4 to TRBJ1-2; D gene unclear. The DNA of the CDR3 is TGTGCCAGCAGCTTCTATGGAAACTATGGCTACACCTTC. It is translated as CASSFYGNYGYTF.